A selection of T cell receptor beta chains follows, all from one sample in a study of cytomegalovirus exposure and HLA in healthy donors. Produced via immunoSEQ multiplex PCR; TCRdb's table is partial and in-frame only. The sample has approximately 87,000 clones, 81% seen once. Input material: PBMCs. These receptors all stem from an older woman in good health and CMV-seropositive. CDR3s include the opening cysteine and the closing phenylalanine or tryptophan. The D gene is left open where the match is weak. The size field is filled for only some rows; it gives once, few, many or a size class.

abundance: once; d_gene: -; len: 18; j_gene: TRBJ2-7; v_gene: TRBV27; CDR3aa: CASSLRSGNTGRAYEQYF; CDR3nt: TGTGCCAGCAGTTTAAGGAGTGGCAATACAGGGAGGGCCTACGAGCAGTACTTC
abundance: medium-sized; d_gene: -; len: 15; j_gene: TRBJ1-3; v_gene: TRBV7-2; CDR3aa: CASSFSTVNGHTIYF; CDR3nt: TGTGCCAGCAGCTTTTCGACAGTCAATGGACACACCATATATTTT
abundance: -; d_gene: TRBD1; len: 15; j_gene: TRBJ2-3; v_gene: TRBV7-3; CDR3aa: CASSTDRDGTDTQYF; CDR3nt: TGTGCCAGCAGCACGGACAGGGATGGCACAGATACGCAGTATTTT
abundance: -; d_gene: TRBD1; len: 16; j_gene: TRBJ2-3; v_gene: TRBV19; CDR3aa: CASPPRDRPSTDTQYF; CDR3nt: TGTGCCAGTCCACCCCGGGACAGGCCCAGCACAGATACGCAGTATTTT
abundance: -; d_gene: -; len: 15; j_gene: TRBJ1-5; v_gene: TRBV5-6; CDR3aa: CASSFRGALNQPQHF; CDR3nt: TGTGCCAGCAGCTTCCGCGGGGCCCTAAATCAGCCCCAGCATTTT
abundance: -; d_gene: TRBD2; len: 15; j_gene: TRBJ2-1; v_gene: TRBV12-5; CDR3aa: CASALLAEAYNEQFF; CDR3nt: TGTGCTAGCGCACTACTAGCGGAAGCCTACAATGAGCAGTTCTTC
abundance: -; d_gene: TRBD1; len: 14; j_gene: TRBJ2-1; v_gene: TRBV10-2; CDR3aa: CASRGTGVYNEQFF; CDR3nt: TGCGCCAGCAGAGGGACAGGGGTATACAATGAGCAGTTCTTC
abundance: few; d_gene: -; len: 15; j_gene: TRBJ1-4; v_gene: TRBV25-1; CDR3aa: CASSDPKEDREKLFF; CDR3nt: TGTGCCAGCAGTGACCCCAAGGAGGATCGTGAAAAACTGTTTTTT
abundance: -; d_gene: -; len: 12; j_gene: TRBJ1-1; v_gene: TRBV6-5; CDR3aa: CASSYRGGEAFF; CDR3nt: TGTGCCAGCAGTTACAGGGGCGGTGAAGCTTTCTTT
abundance: -; d_gene: -; len: 16; j_gene: TRBJ2-3; v_gene: TRBV9; CDR3aa: CASSVLPGMHTDTQYF; CDR3nt: TGTGCCAGCAGCGTCTTACCGGGTATGCACACAGATACGCAGTATTTT
abundance: -; d_gene: -; len: 14; j_gene: TRBJ2-3; v_gene: TRBV9; CDR3aa: CASSVEGSTDTQYF; CDR3nt: TGTGCCAGCAGCGTAGAGGGGAGCACAGATACGCAGTATTTT
abundance: -; d_gene: -; len: 16; j_gene: TRBJ2-7; v_gene: TRBV19; CDR3aa: CASSIEEGLISYEQYF; CDR3nt: TGTGCCAGTAGTATCGAAGAGGGACTGATCTCCTACGAGCAGTACTTC
abundance: -; d_gene: TRBD2; len: 13; j_gene: TRBJ2-2; v_gene: TRBV7-9; CDR3aa: CASSLGRDGELFF; CDR3nt: TGTGCCAGCAGCTTGGGGAGGGACGGGGAGCTGTTTTTT
abundance: -; d_gene: -; len: 13; j_gene: TRBJ2-2; v_gene: TRBV19; CDR3aa: CASSSLSTGELFF; CDR3nt: TGTGCCAGTAGTTCCTTGAGCACCGGGGAGCTGTTTTTT